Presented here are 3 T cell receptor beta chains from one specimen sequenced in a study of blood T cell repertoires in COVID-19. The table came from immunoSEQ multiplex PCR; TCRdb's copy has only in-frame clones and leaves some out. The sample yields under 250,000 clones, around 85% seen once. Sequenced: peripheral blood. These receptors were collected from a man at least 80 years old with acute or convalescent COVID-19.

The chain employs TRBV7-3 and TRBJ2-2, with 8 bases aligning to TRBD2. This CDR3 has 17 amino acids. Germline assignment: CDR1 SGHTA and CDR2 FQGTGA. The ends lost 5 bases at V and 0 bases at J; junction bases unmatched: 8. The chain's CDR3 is CASSVLGAGANTGELFF. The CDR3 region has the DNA TGTGCCAGCAGCGTCCTGGGAGCGGGAGCGAACACCGGGGAGCTGTTTTTT.

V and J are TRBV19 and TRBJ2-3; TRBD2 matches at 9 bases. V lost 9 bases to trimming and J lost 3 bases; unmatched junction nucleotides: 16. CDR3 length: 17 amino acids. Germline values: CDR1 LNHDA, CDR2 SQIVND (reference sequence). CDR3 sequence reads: CASRPGLAERGTDTQYF. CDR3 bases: TGTGCCAGCCGACCGGGACTAGCTGAAAGGGGGACAGATACGCAGTATTTT.

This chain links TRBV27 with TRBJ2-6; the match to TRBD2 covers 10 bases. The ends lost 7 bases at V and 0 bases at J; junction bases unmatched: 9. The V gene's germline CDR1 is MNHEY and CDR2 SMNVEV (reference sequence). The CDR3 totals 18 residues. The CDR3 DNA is TGTGCCAGCAAATCGGAGGCTAGCGGGGGCTCTGGGGCCAACGTCCTGACTTTC. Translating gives CASKSEASGGSGANVLTF.